A single sample gave rise to the 32 T cell receptor beta chains below, sequenced in a study of stem cell transplantation in POMP-related autoinflammatory disease. Here immunoSEQ multiplex PCR was the method, and the copy in TCRdb shows in-frame clones only, minus some. The sample records roughly 28,000 clones, 75% to 90% being singletons. Here the sequenced sample was CD4+ T cells from PBMCs, taken before stem cell transplantation. Receptors were obtained from a human donor with POMP-related autoinflammation and immune dysregulation (PRAID).

The chain carries TRBV2 and TRBJ2-2, with TRBD2 matching over 11 bases. J gave up 5 bases and V 4 bases, and 6 bases lay outside the gene matches. Germline V gene data show CDR1 as SNHLY and CDR2 as FYNNEI. This CDR3 comprises 16 residues. The CDR3 coding sequence is TGTGCCAGCAGTGCCCAGTGGACTAGCGGGACCGGGGAGCTGTTTTTT. Its translation is CASSAQWTSGTGELFF.

J is TRBJ2-5 and V is TRBV5-1; 10 bases line up with TRBD1. Looked up from germline, CDR1 is SGHRS and CDR2 is YFSETQ. The length of the CDR3 is 14 residues. V shed 7 bases, J shed 5 bases, and the junction held 8 bases outside the gene matches. CDR3: CASLTGTGDETQYF. The CDR3 DNA sequence: TGCGCCAGCCTGACCGGGACAGGGGACGAGACCCAGTACTTC.

V and J are TRBV28 and TRBJ2-1; 9 nucleotides align to TRBD2. The CDR3 sequence is 17 residues long. The germline CDR1 and CDR2 sequences are MDHEN and SYDVKM. The J segment lost 5 bases and the V segment lost 6 bases, leaving 14 bases of the junction unmatched. CDR3 sequence (DNA): TGTGCCAGCAGGGACCTCGGGCGGGAGGGCCGCCACAATGAGCAGTTCTTC. It is translated as CASRDLGREGRHNEQFF.

Here the CDR3 reads CASSLRAGGTMRYTF. In DNA form, the CDR3 reads TGTGCCAGCAGCTTAAGGGCAGGGGGAACTATGCGCTACACCTTC. The rearrangement links TRBV7-8 to TRBJ1-2; 7 nucleotides agree with TRBD1. This CDR3 comprises 15 residues. Germline loops: CDR1 SGHVS, CDR2 FQNEAQ. V gave up 2 bases and J gave up 9 bases; unmatched junction bases: 12.

This clone was recorded a few times. The chain links TRBV6-5 to TRBJ1-2; a weak D match, TRBD1 (5 bases). The V gene lost 7 bases and the J gene lost 0 bases, with 15 bases spanning the gap. Germline CDR1 reads MNHEY; CDR2 reads SVGAGI. There are 15 residues in the CDR3. CDR3 loop: CASTEVTGSNYGYTF. The CDR3 region has the DNA TGTGCCAGCACCGAAGTCACAGGCTCTAACTATGGCTACACCTTC.

This chain uses TRBV18 with TRBJ1-2; D perhaps matches TRBD1 (5 bases). V gave up 3 bases and J gave up 8 bases, with 13 bases separating them. The CDR3 consists of 13 residues. CDR1 is KGHSH, CDR2 LQKENI, per germline. The CDR3 nucleotides are TGTGCCAGCTCACCTGCGGGACCTTCAGGCTACACCTTC. It specifies CASSPAGPSGYTF.

The chain is built from TRBV28 and TRBJ2-7; D gene unclear. CDR1 and CDR2 (germline): MDHEN, SYDVKM. The V gene lost 4 bases and the J gene lost 2 bases, with 12 bases spanning the gap. The CDR3 covers 14 residues. The CDR3 nucleotides read TGTGCCAGCAGTTCCGGCCTGGGAACCTACGAGCAGTACTTC. It is translated as CASSSGLGTYEQYF.

The table lists this clone with a count of one. This rearrangement joins TRBV19 to TRBJ2-3; D perhaps matches TRBD1 (6 bases). Between the trimmed V and J ends, which lost 6 bases and 3 bases, there was a span of 19 bases. CDR3 length: 16 residues. Germline values: CDR1 LNHDA, CDR2 SQIVND (reference sequence). The CDR3 here is CASSLQGMLGTDTQYF. CDR3 coding DNA: TGTGCCAGTAGCCTACAGGGAATGTTGGGAACAGATACGCAGTATTTT. The whole variable domain, remainder taken from reference TRBV19 and TRBJ2-3, is DGGITQSPKYLFRKEGQNVTLSCEQNLNHDAMYWYRQDPGQGLRLIYYSQIVNDFQKGDIAEGYSVSREKKESFPLTVTSAQKNPTAFYLCASSLQGMLGTDTQYFGPGTRLTVL.

The CDR3 DNA reads as TGTGCCAGCAGCCCCCTGAGGGGCGGCGGCTACACCTTC. As protein: CASSPLRGGGYTF. The rearrangement uses TRBV11-2 and TRBJ1-2, with D tentatively TRBD1 (5 bases). Germline V gene data show CDR1 as SGHAT and CDR2 as FQNNGV. The V end lost 5 bases, the J end lost 8 bases, and 15 bases lay between the germline ends. This CDR3 has 13 residues.

J is TRBJ2-3 and V is TRBV5-1, with 8 bases fitting TRBD2. V lost 0 bases to trimming and J lost 2 bases; unmatched junction nucleotides: 5. The CDR3 is made up of 16 amino acids. Per germline, CDR1 SGHRS and CDR2 YFSETQ. The chain's CDR3 is CASSLVAGSATDTQYF. In nucleotides, the CDR3 is TGCGCCAGCAGCTTGGTAGCGGGAAGTGCCACAGATACGCAGTATTTT.

As DNA, the CDR3 is TGTGCCAGCAGTGCCGGACTAGCGGGAAATGAGCAGTTCTTC. Translating gives CASSAGLAGNEQFF. The chain couples TRBV6-6 to TRBJ2-1; 12 bases align to TRBD2. V was pared by 5 bases and J by 7 bases, with 3 bases of the junction left unmatched. CDR3 length equals 14 residues. The germline V gene has CDR1 MNHNY and CDR2 SVGAGI (reference sequence).

This chain links TRBV29-1 with TRBJ2-1; a possible D gene is TRBD1 (6 bases). Trimming shortened V by 7 bases and J by 3 bases, and 13 bases separated the two germline ends. The CDR3 contains 13 residues. In germline, CDR1 is SQVTM, CDR2 ANQGSEA. Here the CDR3 DNA reads TGCAGCGGACTCGCAGGGGTCTACAATGAGCAGTTCTTC. Its protein product is CSGLAGVYNEQFF.

The J gene is TRBJ1-6, the V gene TRBV2, with 9 bases fitting TRBD1. Unmatched junction bases numbered 14, after V lost 6 bases and J lost 5 bases. The CDR3 totals 18 residues. Germline CDR1 SNHLY, CDR2 FYNNEI. In DNA, the CDR3 is TGTGCCAGCAGCGTCCCGGGACAGGGTTTAAATGATAATTCACCCCTCCACTTT. This encodes CASSVPGQGLNDNSPLHF.

The CDR3 spells CASSEFGIRQGGGNTEAFF. In DNA, the CDR3 is TGTGCCAGCAGTGAATTCGGGATAAGACAGGGCGGCGGGAACACTGAAGCTTTCTTT. This chain connects TRBV2 to TRBJ1-1; 7 bases align to TRBD1. The CDR3 loop spans 19 amino acids. V was clipped by 2 bases and J by 1 base; unmatched bases: 16. Germline V gives CDR1 SNHLY, CDR2 FYNNEI.

The rearrangement links TRBV28 to TRBJ2-5; no clear D gene. V lost 3 bases and J 1 base, leaving 3 bases between the germline ends. CDR1 and CDR2 from the germline V gene are MDHEN and SYDVKM. CDR3 length: 12 residues. The CDR3, as DNA: TGTGCCAGCAGTTTTTTCCAAGAGACCCAGTACTTC. Protein sequence: CASSFFQETQYF.

The chain employs TRBV29-1 and TRBJ2-2; maybe TRBD1 (5 bases). CDR1 is SQVTM, CDR2 ANQGSEA, per germline. V lost 4 bases, J lost 2 bases, and 11 bases lay in between. CDR3 size: 14 residues. As DNA, the CDR3 is TGCAGCGTTGGCCAGGGTATTAACACCGGGGAGCTGTTTTTT. Translation: CSVGQGINTGELFF.

The chain joins TRBV5-1 to TRBJ1-1, with 7 bases that match TRBD1. V trimming: 0 bases; J trimming: 10 bases; junction bases outside the gene matches: 9. The germline gives CDR1 SGHRS, CDR2 YFSETQ. The length of the CDR3 is 14 residues. In DNA, the CDR3 is TGCGCCAGCAGCTTGGAGAACAGGGGAAATAGAGCTTTCTTT. The encoded protein is CASSLENRGNRAFF.

The V and J genes are TRBV29-1 and TRBJ1-1, with no clear D. The ends were cut back, 4 bases at V and 1 base at J, with 10 bases in the middle. This CDR3 is 13 amino acids long. In germline, CDR1 is SQVTM, CDR2 ANQGSEA. CDR3 region: CSVVGLPNTEAFF. The CDR3 DNA follows: TGCAGCGTTGTAGGACTCCCGAACACTGAAGCTTTCTTT.

This chain joins TRBV15 and TRBJ1-1; a possible D gene is TRBD1 (5 bases). With 0 bases removed from V and 4 bases from J, the gap between germline ends came to 15 bases. This CDR3 contains 16 residues. Germline V CDR1 and CDR2: LNHNV, YYDKDF (reference sequence). Here the CDR3 DNA reads TGTGCCACCAGCAGAGACTACAGGCCCGGAACCACTGAAGCTTTCTTT. This translates into CATSRDYRPGTTEAFF.

This clone was detected once. V gene TRBV30 combines with J gene TRBJ2-1; perhaps TRBD2 as D (5 bases). Per the germline V gene, CDR1 is GTSNPN and CDR2 is SVGIG (reference sequence). The V end was cut by 3 bases, the J end by 12 bases, with 21 bases between. This CDR3 spans 14 amino acids. DNA of the CDR3: TGTGCCTGGAGCACCAAACCAACCCCCGAGGGGCAGTTCTTC. It yields the protein CAWSTKPTPEGQFF.

The V call is TRBV20-1, the J call TRBJ1-2; D is unresolved. The CDR3 has 11 residues. V lost 7 bases and J 5 bases, leaving 11 bases between the germline ends. Germline V gives CDR1 DFQATT, CDR2 SNEGSKA (reference sequence). CDR3 DNA sequence: TGCAGTGTCCCCGACCTATATGGCTACACCTTC. This codes for CSVPDLYGYTF.

V usage is TRBV30 and J usage is TRBJ1-4, with D unclear. The CDR3 is 13 residues long. Looked up from germline, CDR1 is GTSNPN and CDR2 is SVGIG (reference sequence). V was shortened by 2 bases and J by 3 bases, with 7 bases between the two germline ends. The CDR3 is CAWSKVSNEKLFF. CDR3 coding DNA: TGTGCCTGGAGTAAGGTGTCTAATGAAAAACTGTTTTTT.

V is TRBV11-2 and J is TRBJ2-1, with D possibly being TRBD1 or TRBD2 (5 bases each). With 4 bases removed from V and 12 bases from J, the gap between germline ends came to 22 bases. Germline CDR1 is SGHAT and CDR2 is FQNNGV. This CDR3 is 15 amino acids long. As DNA, the CDR3 is TGTGCCAGCAGCTCCCCGAGGGACCCCTTATCTGCGCAGTTCTTC. It encodes CASSSPRDPLSAQFF. The complete variable domain, with remaining parts taken from reference TRBV11-2 and TRBJ2-1, reads EAGVAQSPRYKIIEKRQSVAFWCNPISGHATLYWYQQILGQGPKLLIQFQNNGVVDDSQLPKDRFSAERLKGVDSTLKIQPAKLEDSAVYLCASSSPRDPLSAQFFGPGTRLTVL.

The chain combines TRBV2 with TRBJ2-3; 9 bases line up with TRBD2. The junction had 4 bases not matched to a gene; V was cut back by 3 bases and J by 3 bases. The germline V gene has CDR1 SNHLY and CDR2 FYNNEI. This CDR3 region has 15 residues. The CDR3 here is CASSEWRGGTDTQYF. The DNA for the CDR3 is TGTGCCAGCAGTGAGTGGCGGGGGGGAACAGATACGCAGTATTTT.

This rearrangement joins TRBV5-5 to TRBJ2-3; TRBD2 aligns across 8 bases. The CDR3 totals 16 residues. J lost 7 bases, V lost 0 bases, and 10 bases had no gene match. Looked up from germline, CDR1 is SGHKS and CDR2 is YYEKEE (reference sequence). The CDR3 sequence: CASSLELAVARNTQYF. The CDR3 DNA reads TGTGCCAGCAGCTTGGAACTAGCGGTAGCCAGGAATACGCAGTATTTT.

CDR3 amino acids: CASSLLRTGIPYEQYF. For the CDR3, the DNA is TGTGCCAGCAGCTTATTGAGGACAGGGATACCCTACGAGCAGTACTTC. This rearrangement joins TRBV7-2 to TRBJ2-7; 8 bases align to TRBD1. Looked up from germline, CDR1 is SGHTA and CDR2 is FQGNSA. This CDR3 has 16 amino acids. The J segment lost 2 bases and the V segment lost 2 bases, leaving 8 bases of the junction unmatched.

This clone has only one observation. This chain joins TRBV5-4 and TRBJ1-1; 7 bases are shared with TRBD1. The CDR3 loop spans 14 amino acids. Germline CDR1 is SGHNT and CDR2 is YYREEE (reference sequence). V gave up 4 bases and J gave up 1 base; unmatched junction bases: 4. The CDR3, as DNA: TGTGCCAGCAGCAAAGGGGGCGCGAACACTGAAGCTTTCTTT. As protein: CASSKGGANTEAFF.

The chain combines TRBV4-1 with TRBJ2-3; TRBD2 matches at 14 bases. This CDR3 is built from 17 residues. V dropped 1 base and J dropped 2; count of bases not matched to a gene: 2. Germline V gene data show CDR1 as MGHRA and CDR2 as YSYEKL. The CDR3 loop is CASSQAGLAGATDTQYF. The CDR3, as DNA: TGCGCCAGCAGCCAAGCGGGACTAGCGGGGGCCACAGATACGCAGTATTTT.

This clone was counted once. The CDR3 region is CAIQATGDEQYF. In DNA, the CDR3 is TGTGCCATCCAAGCTACAGGGGACGAGCAGTACTTC. The V call is TRBV10-3, the J call TRBJ2-7, with TRBD1 identical over 7 bases. After removal of 8 bases from V and 5 bases from J, the junction contained 6 bases not matched to a gene. Germline loops: CDR1 ENHRY, CDR2 SYGVKD. CDR3 size: 12 residues.

V usage is TRBV29-1 and J usage is TRBJ2-3; 13 positions agree with TRBD2. This CDR3 spans 14 amino acids. The ends lost 8 bases at V and 5 bases at J; junction bases unmatched: 7. Germline V gene data show CDR1 as SQVTM and CDR2 as ANQGSEA. Here the CDR3 DNA reads TGCAGCATTACAGGACTAGCGGGAGAAGATACGCAGTATTTT. Translating gives CSITGLAGEDTQYF.

The V call is TRBV6-1, the J call TRBJ2-1, with 9 bases lining up with TRBD1. Germline CDR1 and CDR2: MNHNS and SASEGT. The CDR3 totals 19 residues. After removal of 2 bases from V and 10 bases from J, the junction contained 21 bases not matched to a gene. Here the CDR3 reads CASSEMGGLQGAIVQEQFF. The DNA for the CDR3 is TGTGCCAGCAGTGAAATGGGGGGTTTACAGGGGGCGATTGTTCAAGAGCAGTTCTTC.

The chain employs TRBV5-8 and TRBJ2-3; D assignment may be TRBD1 or TRBD2 (6 bases each). The CDR3 contains 15 residues. V was shortened by 6 bases and J by 0 bases, with 14 bases between the two germline ends. CDR1 and CDR2 from the germline V gene are SGHTS and YDEGEE. The CDR3 spells CASKRRGESTDTQYF. CDR3 nucleotide sequence: TGTGCCAGCAAACGTAGGGGGGAAAGCACAGATACGCAGTATTTT.